The 14 T cell receptor beta chains reported below all come from one sample, sequenced in a study of Ad26.COV2.S vaccination and SARS-CoV-2 variants. The repertoire was sequenced with immunoSEQ multiplex PCR; TCRdb's copy has only in-frame clones and lacks some. The sample yields about 350,000 clones, roughly nine tenths seen once. Source: peripheral blood, taken after recovery from COVID-19. Receptors were obtained from a human donor who had recovered from COVID-19.

The chain uses TRBV7-2 and TRBJ1-4; D unresolved. This CDR3 is built from 13 residues. The V gene lost 1 base and the J gene lost 7 bases, with 7 bases spanning the gap. Germline CDR1 SGHTA, CDR2 FQGNSA. The CDR3 DNA is TGTGCCAGCAGCTTAGTATCAGGTGAAAAACTGTTTTTT. It encodes CASSLVSGEKLFF. Filled out from reference TRBV7-2 and TRBJ1-4, the complete variable domain reads GAGVSQSPSNKVTEKGKDVELRCDPISGHTALYWYRQSLGQGLEFLIYFQGNSAPDKSGLPSDRFSAERTGGSVSTLTIQRTQQEDSAVYLCASSLVSGEKLFFGSGTQLSVL.

The chain carries TRBV27 and TRBJ1-5; D not resolved. Trimming removed 3 bases from V and 1 base from J, with 13 bases in between. CDR1 and CDR2 (germline): MNHEY, SMNVEV (reference sequence). The length of the CDR3 is 16 residues. CDR3 DNA sequence: TGTGCCAGCAGTTTTGGGCCAGATCTAAGCAATCAGCCCCAGCATTTT. Translating it yields CASSFGPDLSNQPQHF.

This clone was detected only a few times. This chain joins TRBV5-1 and TRBJ2-7, with no clear D. Trimming removed 0 bases from V and 0 bases from J, with 7 bases in between. CDR1 and CDR2 (germline): SGHRS, YFSETQ. The CDR3 contains 14 residues. The chain's CDR3 is CASSLEGYSYEQYF. In nucleotides, the CDR3 is TGCGCCAGCAGCTTGGAGGGCTACTCCTACGAGCAGTACTTC.

The V call is TRBV7-2, the J call TRBJ2-7; D possibly matches TRBD1 or TRBD2 (5 bases each). Germline V lookup: CDR1 SGHTA, CDR2 FQGNSA. Trimming stripped 6 bases from V and 1 base from J, with 10 bases between. CDR3 length: 13 amino acids. In DNA form, the CDR3 reads TGTGCCAGCAGTGGGGGTTGGTCCTACGAGCAGTACTTC. Encoded protein: CASSGGWSYEQYF.

In nucleotides, the CDR3 is TGTGCCAGCAGGCAGGGTTTTAACTATGGCTACACCTTC. The encoded protein is CASRQGFNYGYTF. This chain uses TRBV27 with TRBJ1-2; possibly TRBD1 for D (5 bases). This CDR3 has 13 amino acids. Germline V gene data show CDR1 as MNHEY and CDR2 as SMNVEV (reference sequence). Trimming left V 6 bases short and J 1 base short, with 9 bases between.

The table lists this clone with a count of one. V and J are TRBV5-1 and TRBJ1-3; a weak D match, TRBD1 (5 bases). Trimming took off 4 bases at V and 3 bases at J, with 14 bases between the two ends. The CDR3 loop spans 15 amino acids. Germline V gives CDR1 SGHRS, CDR2 YFSETQ. The CDR3 spells CASSPGTTDGNTIYF. CDR3 bases: TGCGCCAGCAGCCCCGGGACGACTGATGGAAACACCATATATTTT.

The rearrangement uses TRBV10-2 and TRBJ1-1; 7 bases agree with TRBD1. The V segment lost 6 bases and the J segment 5 bases; nucleotides outside the gene matches: 6. Per the germline V gene, CDR1 is WSHSY and CDR2 is SAAADI. The CDR3 has 13 amino acids. The CDR3 region has the DNA TGCGCCAGCAGCTACCCAGGGGGTACTGAAGCTTTCTTT. It yields the protein CASSYPGGTEAFF.

V is TRBV19 and J is TRBJ1-6, with D unresolved. Germline-derived CDR1 and CDR2 are LNHDA and SQIVND (reference sequence). The CDR3 is 15 amino acids. The germline V and J ends were trimmed by 0 bases and 9 bases, with 12 bases remaining between them. Here the CDR3 DNA reads TGTGCCAGTAGTATAGATCCGGCGTTGGTTTCACCCCTCCACTTT. Its protein is CASSIDPALVSPLHF.

The rearrangement joins TRBV10-3 to TRBJ1-1; D gene ambiguous. The V gene's germline CDR1 is ENHRY and CDR2 SYGVKD. V shed 0 bases and J shed 2 bases, with 13 bases lying between them. The CDR3 is made up of 16 amino acids. In nucleotides, the CDR3 is TGTGCCATCAGTGAGTCAGTAGCGGGTACCAACACTGAAGCTTTCTTT. Its protein product is CAISESVAGTNTEAFF.

This rearrangement joins TRBV19 to TRBJ2-1; the D call may be TRBD1 or TRBD2 (5 bases each). V gave up 5 bases and J gave up 9 bases, with 14 bases separating them. Germline CDR1 is LNHDA and CDR2 is SQIVND (reference sequence). This CDR3 region has 13 residues. CDR3 protein: CASSVNGAGEQFF. The DNA for the CDR3 is TGTGCCAGTAGTGTAAACGGGGCCGGTGAGCAGTTCTTC.

V is TRBV19 and J is TRBJ2-4, with 14 bases lining up with TRBD2. CDR1 and CDR2 from the germline V gene are LNHDA and SQIVND (reference sequence). This CDR3 contains 13 residues. V lost 9 bases to trimming and J lost 15 bases; unmatched junction nucleotides: 10. CDR3 nucleotides: TGTGCCAGCAAGACTAGCGGGGGGGCATTACTGTACTTC. Residues: CASKTSGGALLYF.

The gene calls are TRBV5-3 and TRBJ1-6; 7 positions agree with TRBD1. TRBV5-3 qualifies as an ORF whose function is uncertain. The CDR3 runs to 14 residues. The V gene end was trimmed by 5 bases and the J gene end by 9 bases; junction bases not matched to a gene: 8. Written as DNA, the CDR3 is TGTGCCAGAAGAGAAGGGACAGTCGGTTCACCCCTCCACTTT. This translates into CARREGTVGSPLHF.

The V and J genes are TRBV5-6 and TRBJ1-1, with D unresolved. Germline loops: CDR1 SGHDT, CDR2 YYEEEE. CDR3 size: 13 residues. The ends were cut back, 4 bases at V and 6 bases at J, with 13 bases in the middle. DNA of the CDR3: TGTGCCAGCAGCCTCAGTCCGGGTCCTGAAGCTTTCTTT. Protein product: CASSLSPGPEAFF.

The V and J genes are TRBV15 and TRBJ1-2; D gene uncertain. CDR3 length: 14 amino acids. The germline V gene has CDR1 LNHNV and CDR2 YYDKDF (reference sequence). Trimming removed 0 bases from V and 4 bases from J, with 9 bases in between. The DNA for the CDR3 is TGTGCCACCAGCAGAGATTCGGGTGGCTATGGCTACACCTTC. This sequence encodes CATSRDSGGYGYTF.